Listed below are T cell receptor beta chains from one sample, sequenced in a study of PD-L1 blockade in urothelial cancer. The assay was immunoSEQ multiplex PCR, and TCRdb's table has in-frame clones only and misses some. The repertoire holds 60,000 to 75,000 clones, around 85% seen once, with about 16% in the top ten. Sequenced here: PBMCs, sampled around atezolizumab (anti-PD-L1) treatment. Receptors were obtained from a man in his sixties with urothelial cancer. Both conserved end residues are trimmed from each CDR3. Fields, in order: CDR3 length, V gene, J gene, D gene, CDR3 protein. A D gene is named only where the DNA matches it firmly.

>13|TRBV5-1|TRBJ1-2|.
ASSWGSATNYGYT
>9|TRBV27|TRBJ2-7|.
ASSSGYEQY
>11|TRBV19|TRBJ1-2|.
ASSIAGFYGYT
>15|TRBV7-2|TRBJ2-3|.
ASSLVGGLGSTDTQY
>11|TRBV6-5|TRBJ2-5|TRBD2
ASVSAGGETQY
>14|TRBV28|TRBJ1-2|.
ASSTIQGNSNYGYT
>14|TRBV15|TRBJ1-3|TRBD1
ATSRGTGVSGNTIY
>10|TRBV27|TRBJ1-4|.
ASSFLNEKLF
>14|TRBV5-1|TRBJ2-3|TRBD2
ASSLFAGGSPDTQY
>14|TRBV6-6|TRBJ1-1|.
ASSYSKIRVNTEAF
>11|TRBV11-3|TRBJ1-1|.
ASSLDSGTEAF
>12|TRBV6-5|TRBJ2-2|.
ASSSSWGPGELF
>13|TRBV7-6|TRBJ1-2|.
ASSLGSSRGDGYT
>11|TRBV18|TRBJ2-1|.
ASSPSVYNEQF
>10|TRBV5-1|TRBJ1-2|.
ASSLERYGYT
>13|TRBV10-1|TRBJ2-1|TRBD2
ASSEEGVGRGAQF
>11|TRBV6-1|TRBJ1-2|.
ASSEEGYYGYT
>11|TRBV29-1|TRBJ2-3|TRBD1
SVERTGTDTQY
>11|TRBV6-5|TRBJ2-7|.
ASSYRGSFEQY
>12|TRBV19|TRBJ1-1|.
ASSIRGMNTEAF
>12|TRBV7-3|TRBJ2-1|TRBD2
ASSLAGGGNEQF
>12|TRBV7-3|TRBJ2-5|.
ASSLLGGQETQY
>15|TRBV19|TRBJ1-5|TRBD1
ASSLYAGTGDLQPQH
>17|TRBV5-4|TRBJ2-1|TRBD2
ASSLVAAGGWSSYNEQF
>13|TRBV19|TRBJ2-1|.
ASSPVLSSYNEQF
>13|TRBV15|TRBJ2-3|.
ATSRAASFTDTQY
>13|TRBV11-2|TRBJ1-3|.
ATAGPILSGNTIY
>16|TRBV4-1|TRBJ2-1|TRBD2
ASSQDPSGGHSYNEQF
>11|TRBV5-5|TRBJ1-2|.
ASSLQDNYGYT
>11|TRBV2|TRBJ1-5|.
ASSARGNQPQH
>13|TRBV11-2|TRBJ1-3|TRBD1
ASSFSGGSGNTIY
>12|TRBV7-9|TRBJ1-1|.
ASSLTGEDTEAF
>19|TRBV4-1|TRBJ2-1|TRBD2
ASSLFPGLAGRRHTYNEQF
>14|TRBV11-3|TRBJ2-2|.
ASSLVITGNTGELF
>15|TRBV27|TRBJ2-2|TRBD2
ASSLSILAGEAGELF
>12|TRBV5-1|TRBJ2-7|.
ASSLQGFPYEQY
>11|TRBV4-2|TRBJ2-5|.
ASSQDRGETQY
>10|TRBV5-3|TRBJ1-2|.
ARSPIGYGYT
>14|TRBV28|TRBJ1-5|TRBD1
ASSPRRTGLGQPQH
>14|TRBV5-1|TRBJ1-1|.
ASSQGRVGRLTEAF